The table lists the clone carrying this T cell receptor (beta chain) with a count of one. What it binds is unknown. Autoimmune disease history or systemic immunosuppression led to patients being barred. The data belong to a study of OX40 agonist ivuxolimab in advanced cancers. The overall study: Ivuxolimab doses were 0.01, 0.1, 0.3, 1.5, 3 or 10 mg/kg every 2 weeks. Antecedent anti-PD-1, anti-PD-L1 or anti-CTLA-4 therapy was permissible, with roughly 36% having received some.

Overall study results and limits: At 0.1 to 3.0 mg/kg, clonal expansion of CD4+ and CD8+ blood T cells had occurred by week 6.

The CDR3 has 15 residues. The junction had 4 bases not matched to a gene; V was cut back by 4 bases and J by 1 base. Germline V gives CDR1 SGHRS, CDR2 YFSETQ. Here immunoSEQ multiplex PCR was the method, and the copy in TCRdb shows in-frame clones only, minus some. The table records tens of thousands of clones, about four fifths of them present only once. The TCR comes from an adult with an advanced solid tumor such as melanoma, head and neck, liver or kidney cancer. Specimen: CD4+ or CD8+ T cells sorted from blood, collected in a trial of the OX40 agonist ivuxolimab. This chain links TRBV5-1 with TRBJ1-5, with TRBD1 matching 8 bases. In DNA, the CDR3 is TGCGCCAGCAGCCCAGGGGGCCAGAGCAATCAGCCCCAGCATTTT. Protein sequence: CASSPGGQSNQPQHF.